The 5 T cell receptor beta chains in this list originate from one sample, sequenced in a study of identical twins (dated by TCRdb to the mid-2010s). Library construction relied on 5' RACE. The reads were generated on an Illumina HiSeq 2000. TCRdb passed the public sequencing reads through fastp at Q25 and MiXCR, retaining productive beta sequences. For every CDR3 protein sequence, its rows merge into one entry that carries the most common genes and DNA. In all, the sample holds about 890,000 distinct CDR3 sequences, and 9% to 15% of those were seen once. Of the sample, around 1.5% is held by the ten largest clones. The sample was also reused in another study, on yellow fever vaccine responses in identical twins.

The sample comprised PBMCs. These receptors came from a woman younger than 35 in good health.

This chain links TRBV7-8 with TRBJ2-1; 9 nucleotides align to TRBD1. V lost 5 bases and J lost 1; bases outside the gene matches: 3. Germline CDR1 SGHVS, CDR2 FQNEAQ. This CDR3 has 15 amino acids. The CDR3, as DNA: TGTGCCAGCAGCACAGGGGGCATTTCCTACAATGAGCAGTTCTTC. The encoded protein is CASSTGGISYNEQFF.

Ten or more counts support this clonotype. The V gene is TRBV5-1, the J gene TRBJ2-1; D is uncertain. Germline CDR1 SGHRS, CDR2 YFSETQ. V was clipped by 4 bases and J by 0 bases, with 8 bases between them. The CDR3 contains 14 residues. The CDR3 spells CASSNPSSYNEQFF. The CDR3 coding sequence is TGCGCCAGCAGCAATCCGAGCTCCTACAATGAGCAGTTCTTC.

This clonotype has more than one count but fewer than ten. J is TRBJ1-2 and V is TRBV20-1, with TRBD1 matching 9 bases. V lost 6 bases and J lost 5; bases outside the gene matches: 4. Germline assignment: CDR1 DFQATT and CDR2 SNEGSKA (reference sequence). This CDR3 spans 12 amino acids. DNA of the CDR3: TGCAGTGCAAGGACAGGGGTTTATGGCTACACCTTC. It is translated as CSARTGVYGYTF.

The V gene is TRBV5-1, the J gene TRBJ2-1, with D possibly matching TRBD1 (5 bases). The CDR3 runs to 12 residues. Trimming removed 0 bases from V and 15 bases from J, with 13 bases in between. Germline CDR1 reads SGHRS; CDR2 reads YFSETQ. DNA for the CDR3: TGCGCCAGCAGCTTGGTAGGGGAACCAGCGTTCTTC. As protein: CASSLVGEPAFF.

This clonotype was seen repeatedly, ten times or more. The chain couples TRBV4-1 to TRBJ2-5; no firm D call. CDR1 MGHRA and CDR2 YSYEKL come from the germline V gene. The CDR3 sequence is 17 residues long. Trimming shortened V by 4 bases and J by 3 bases, and 21 bases separated the two germline ends. The CDR3 here is CASSRQKPGLQEETQYF. The CDR3 DNA reads as TGCGCCAGCAGCCGACAAAAACCGGGCCTGCAAGAAGAGACCCAGTACTTC.